What follows are 20 T cell receptor beta chains derived from one specimen sequenced in a study of CD8 T cells in Susac syndrome. The authors reverse transcribed about 0.5 to 1 ug RNA with random hexamers. One entry per CDR3 protein results from TCRdb running MiXCR on the immunoSEQ multiplex PCR reads. The data contain about 100,000 distinct CDR3 sequences, 95% of them singletons. The specimen was CD8+ T cells from PBMCs. The receptors were sampled from a human donor with Susac syndrome.

The chain links TRBV3-1 to TRBJ2-1, with 9 bases that match TRBD2. Unmatched junction bases numbered 4, after V lost 6 bases and J lost 1 base. This CDR3 has 15 residues. Per the germline V gene, CDR1 is LGHDT and CDR2 is YNNKEL (reference sequence). The CDR3 here is CASRPSGASYNEQFF. DNA of the CDR3: TGTGCCAGCAGACCTAGCGGGGCTTCCTACAATGAGCAGTTCTTC.

The V call is TRBV5-4, the J call TRBJ2-3; TRBD2 matches 10 bases. Germline CDR1 is SGHNT and CDR2 is YYREEE (reference sequence). Trimming at V came to 1 base and at J to 2 bases, leaving 4 bases not matched to a gene. The length of the CDR3 is 16 residues. The CDR3 bases are TGTGCCAGCAGCTTGCTCCTAGCGGGGGTCACAGATACGCAGTATTTT. Translating gives CASSLLLAGVTDTQYF.

The chain links TRBV5-1 to TRBJ1-2; D perhaps matches TRBD1 (6 bases). This CDR3 has 12 residues. Deletions cut 1 base from V and 7 bases from J, with 8 bases between. CDR1 and CDR2 from the germline V gene are SGHRS and YFSETQ. The DNA of the CDR3 is TGCGCCAGCAGCTTGACAGGGAGTGGCTACACCTTC. This translates into CASSLTGSGYTF.

This chain connects TRBV5-1 to TRBJ1-2; D remains unclear. This CDR3 is 14 amino acids long. V dropped 0 bases and J dropped 0 bases, with 6 bases sitting between them. Germline V gene lookup returns CDR1 SGHRS and CDR2 YFSETQ. For the CDR3, the DNA is TGCGCCAGCAGCTTGGACACTTCTAACTATGGCTACACCTTC. This gives the protein CASSLDTSNYGYTF.

The CDR3 here is CASSVGGARETQYF. CDR3 coding DNA: TGTGCCAGCAGCGTAGGAGGGGCCAGAGAGACCCAGTACTTC. The rearrangement joins TRBV9 to TRBJ2-5; either TRBD1 or TRBD2 may fit D (5 bases each). CDR1 is SGDLS and CDR2 is YYNGEE in the germline V gene. Trimming removed 0 bases from V and 4 bases from J, with 10 bases in between. The CDR3 loop spans 14 amino acids.

This clonotype was seen only once. The rearrangement links TRBV4-2 to TRBJ2-1, with a possible D match to TRBD2 (5 bases). The CDR3 is 13 residues long. Trimming cost V 1 base and J 8 bases, with 9 bases left between them. The germline CDR1 and CDR2 sequences are LGHNA and YNFKEQ. The CDR3 spells CASSQVVLDEQFF. In nucleotides, the CDR3 is TGTGCCAGCAGCCAAGTTGTACTAGATGAGCAGTTCTTC.

This CDR3 reads CSVEVGSAEAFF. CDR3 nucleotides: TGCAGCGTTGAAGTTGGAAGTGCTGAAGCTTTCTTT. This chain uses TRBV29-1 with TRBJ1-1, with no clear D. V was trimmed by 1 base and J by 6 bases, leaving 9 bases between them. The CDR3 is 12 residues long. The germline gives CDR1 SQVTM, CDR2 ANQGSEA.

This chain joins TRBV5-1 and TRBJ2-1; 15 bases match TRBD2. Trimming at V came to 0 bases and at J to 7 bases, leaving 2 bases not matched to a gene. CDR3 length: 16 amino acids. CDR1 is SGHRS, CDR2 YFSETQ, per germline. The CDR3 DNA sequence: TGCGCCAGCAGCTTGGGTGGGACTAGCGGGAGGAATGAGCAGTTCTTC. Translating it yields CASSLGGTSGRNEQFF.

This clonotype was counted once. The rearrangement uses TRBV7-9 and TRBJ2-2; 8 bases are shared with TRBD2. The germline gives CDR1 SEHNR, CDR2 FQNEAQ (reference sequence). The CDR3 sequence is 14 residues long. Unmatched junction bases numbered 8, after V lost 8 bases and J lost 6 bases. CDR3 residues: CASGGLANPGELFF. The CDR3 coding sequence is TGTGCCAGCGGCGGACTAGCAAATCCCGGGGAGCTGTTTTTT.

The chain recombines TRBV29-1 with TRBJ2-5, with a weak D call TRBD2 (6 bases). The CDR3 is 15 amino acids. V was clipped by 0 bases and J by 3 bases, with 14 bases between them. Looked up from germline, CDR1 is SQVTM and CDR2 is ANQGSEA. CDR3 in DNA: TGCAGCGTTGAAGATCGGGGGACGGAAAAAGAGACCCAGTACTTC. Protein product: CSVEDRGTEKETQYF. Full variable domain (remainder filled in from reference TRBV29-1 and TRBJ2-5): SAVISQKPSRDICQRGTSLTIQCQVDSQVTMMFWYRQQPGQSLTLIATANQGSEATYESGFVIDKFPISRPNLTFSTLTVSNMSPEDSSIYLCSVEDRGTEKETQYFGPGTRLLVL.

This chain joins TRBV29-1 and TRBJ2-1; TRBD1 matches at 8 bases. The length of the CDR3 is 9 residues. Germline values: CDR1 SQVTM, CDR2 ANQGSEA. V dropped 4 bases and J dropped 15; count of bases not matched to a gene: 2. CDR3 in DNA: TGCAGCGTTGCCGGGACAGGGTTCTTC. This translates into CSVAGTGFF.

V usage is TRBV12-3 or TRBV12-4 and J usage is TRBJ1-5; unclear D gene. The CDR3 is 14 residues long. The V and J ends lost 5 bases and 0 bases respectively, with 8 bases between them. CDR3 bases: TGTGCCAGCAGTCCCGGGTCTAGCAATCAGCCCCAGCATTTT. As protein: CASSPGSSNQPQHF.

This chain connects TRBV5-1 to TRBJ2-2; D may match TRBD1 or TRBD2 (5 bases each). Trimming stripped 4 bases from V and 5 bases from J, with 9 bases between. This CDR3 has 13 amino acids. Looked up from germline, CDR1 is SGHRS and CDR2 is YFSETQ. CDR3 loop: CASSARETGELFF. CDR3 bases: TGCGCCAGCAGCGCCAGGGAGACCGGGGAGCTGTTTTTT.

The gene calls are TRBV5-1 and TRBJ2-1, with 10 bases lining up with TRBD2. J gave up 9 bases and V 3 bases, and 6 bases lay outside the gene matches. Germline CDR1 reads SGHRS; CDR2 reads YFSETQ. This CDR3 is built from 14 residues. In DNA form, the CDR3 reads TGCGCCAGCAGCTGGGCTAGCGGGAGCACTGAGCAGTTCTTC. Residues: CASSWASGSTEQFF.

The chain recombines TRBV20-1 with TRBJ2-1; 10 nucleotides line up with TRBD1. With 5 bases clipped from V and 6 bases from J, the junction kept 7 bases outside the gene matches. Germline V CDR1 and CDR2: DFQATT, SNEGSKA (reference sequence). There are 14 residues in the CDR3. CDR3 protein: CSARRDRGGNEQFF. For the CDR3, the DNA is TGCAGTGCTCGCCGGGACAGGGGAGGCAATGAGCAGTTCTTC.

This chain connects TRBV6-5 to TRBJ2-3; weak D call: TRBD2 (6 bases). This CDR3 has 14 residues. Trimming took off 0 bases at V and 3 bases at J, with 7 bases between the two ends. CDR1 is MNHEY and CDR2 is SVGAGI in the germline V gene. The CDR3 spells CASSYSEGTDTQYF. The CDR3 region has the DNA TGTGCCAGCAGTTACTCGGAGGGTACAGATACGCAGTATTTT.

V gene TRBV5-1 combines with J gene TRBJ2-1; 7 nucleotides agree with TRBD1. CDR3 length: 12 residues. J lost 7 bases, V lost 5 bases, and 3 bases had no gene match. Germline V gives CDR1 SGHRS, CDR2 YFSETQ. The DNA for the CDR3 is TGCGCCAGCAGTAAGACAGGGAATGAGCAGTTCTTC. Translation gives CASSKTGNEQFF.

The chain carries TRBV9 and TRBJ2-5; TRBD2 matches at 15 bases. Germline values: CDR1 SGDLS, CDR2 YYNGEE. This CDR3 spans 16 amino acids. V dropped 4 bases and J dropped 5; count of bases not matched to a gene: 6. The CDR3 here is CASSPGLAGGRETQYF. The CDR3 DNA is TGTGCCAGCAGCCCGGGACTAGCGGGAGGACGGGAGACCCAGTACTTC.

The rearrangement links TRBV19 to TRBJ1-5; the D gene is possibly TRBD1 (6 bases). Trimming pared 3 bases from V and 3 bases from J, leaving 12 bases between. CDR3 length: 15 residues. Per the germline V gene, CDR1 is LNHDA and CDR2 is SQIVND (reference sequence). CDR3 nucleotides: TGTGCCAGTAGTATGTGGACAGACCACAATCAGCCCCAGCATTTT. It specifies CASSMWTDHNQPQHF.

This clonotype was counted a single time. J is TRBJ2-5 and V is TRBV4-1; possible D gene TRBD2, 5 bases. From germline, CDR1 is MGHRA and CDR2 YSYEKL. Trimming left V 0 bases short and J 4 bases short, with 12 bases between. The CDR3 is made up of 15 amino acids. This CDR3 reads CASSQDRSSAETQYF. For the CDR3, the DNA is TGCGCCAGCAGCCAAGATCGAAGTAGCGCAGAGACCCAGTACTTC.